This is a list of T cell receptor beta chains from one sample in a study of regulatory T cells in long-lasting Graves disease. TCRdb called the multiplex PCR reads again in MiXCR, with one record for every CDR3 protein. The sample contains roughly 400,000 distinct CDR3 sequences, roughly 20% of which appear only once. Sequenced here: peripheral blood mononuclear cells (PBMCs), sampled when the disease was refractory, from a patient treated with antithyroid drugs. Receptors were obtained from a female donor with Graves disease. Both conserved end residues are part of each CDR3. Fields, in order: J gene, D gene, clone size, V gene, CDR3 protein, CDR3 DNA. The D gene is left open where the match is weak. The size field is filled for only some rows; it gives once, few, many or a size class.

TRBJ2-5 - few TRBV20-1 CSGGKQETQYF TGCAGTGGAGGGAAACAAGAGACCCAGTACTTC
TRBJ2-7 TRBD2 many TRBV28 CASTASGAYYEQYF TGTGCCAGCACGGCTAGCGGGGCCTACTACGAGCAGTACTTC
TRBJ2-5 - - TRBV6-2/TRBV6-3 CASSYDRGGQETQYF TGTGCCAGCAGTTACGATCGGGGTGGTCAAGAGACCCAGTACTTC
TRBJ2-5 - many TRBV29-1 CSVVRGIQETQYF TGCAGCGTTGTCAGGGGAATCCAAGAGACCCAGTACTTC
TRBJ2-5 - many TRBV11-2 CASSWQRVETQYF TGTGCCAGCAGCTGGCAACGGGTTGAGACCCAGTACTTC
TRBJ2-7 TRBD2 - TRBV6-2/TRBV6-3 CASSVAGGDYEQYF TGTGCCAGCAGTGTAGCGGGAGGGGACTACGAGCAGTACTTC
TRBJ1-1 - few TRBV29-1 CSVDRGVEAFF TGCAGCGTTGATCGGGGGGTTGAAGCTTTCTTT
TRBJ2-2 - - TRBV5-1 CASRMQPPNGELFF TGCGCCAGCCGCATGCAGCCCCCTAACGGGGAGCTGTTTTTT
TRBJ2-2 TRBD1 - TRBV19 CATEPRDRVFGELFF TGTGCCACCGAACCCCGGGACAGGGTCTTCGGGGAGCTGTTTTTT
TRBJ2-7 - many TRBV20-1 CSASRMPGGTYEQYF TGCAGTGCCAGTCGAATGCCTGGCGGAACCTACGAGCAGTACTTC
TRBJ2-1 - few TRBV6-5 CASSYSGALGYNEQFF TGTGCCAGCAGTTACTCGGGGGCCCTGGGCTACAATGAGCAGTTCTTC
TRBJ1-5 - many TRBV7-2 CASSPRVGGNQPQHF TGTGCCAGCAGCCCACGGGTGGGTGGCAATCAGCCCCAGCATTTT
TRBJ1-5 - - TRBV7-8 CASSVEGLQPQHF TGTGCCAGCAGTGTGGAAGGTCTCCAGCCCCAGCATTTT
TRBJ2-5 - many TRBV28 CASSLEDRGTSPEETQYF TGTGCCAGCAGTTTAGAAGACAGGGGGACTAGTCCCGAAGAGACCCAGTACTTC
TRBJ2-7 - few TRBV29-1 CSVLLWESYEQYF TGCAGCGTTTTACTGTGGGAATCTTACGAGCAGTACTTC
TRBJ2-7 - few TRBV30 CAWSGGQDEQYF TGTGCCTGGAGTGGAGGGCAGGACGAGCAGTACTTC
TRBJ1-2 TRBD1 many TRBV28 CASRRQGANYGYTF TGTGCCAGCAGGCGCCAGGGGGCCAACTATGGCTACACCTTC
TRBJ2-3 - - TRBV10-3 CAIREDLSTDTQYF TGTGCCATCAGGGAGGACCTTAGCACAGATACGCAGTATTTT
TRBJ2-1 - - TRBV2 CAGAYYNEQFF TGTGCCGGGGCGTACTACAATGAGCAGTTCTTC
TRBJ1-1 - many TRBV11-2 CASSPGEAGWAFF TGTGCCAGCAGCCCCGGGGAGGCAGGGTGGGCTTTCTTT
TRBJ2-3 TRBD2 - TRBV7-2 CASSSRLAGGPGDTQYF TGTGCCAGCAGCTCCCGACTAGCGGGAGGGCCGGGGGATACGCAGTATTTT
TRBJ2-4 TRBD2 many TRBV6-1 CASSPSGRASIQYF TGTGCCAGCAGTCCGAGCGGGAGAGCGAGCATTCAGTACTTC
TRBJ2-2 TRBD2 - TRBV9 CASSVGASGVTGELFF TGTGCCAGCAGCGTGGGGGCTAGCGGGGTCACCGGGGAGCTGTTTTTT
TRBJ1-3 - - TRBV12-3/TRBV12-4 CASNPDGRNTIYF TGTGCCAGCAACCCCGACGGGAGAAACACCATATATTTT
TRBJ2-5 TRBD2 many TRBV29-1 CSVVTSGGETQYF TGCAGCGTGGTGACTAGCGGGGGAGAGACCCAGTACTTC
TRBJ1-5 - - TRBV4-1 CASSQDPGKGNQPQHF TGCGCCAGCAGCCAAGATCCGGGCAAGGGCAATCAGCCCCAGCATTTT
TRBJ2-7 - - TRBV7-9 CASSSHTYEQYF TGTGCCAGCAGCTCTCACACCTACGAGCAGTACTTC
TRBJ2-2 TRBD2 - TRBV6-1 CASSWSAGANTGELFF TGTGCCAGCAGCTGGTCAGCGGGAGCGAACACCGGGGAGCTGTTTTTT
TRBJ2-2 - - TRBV4-3 CASSQDSPNTGELFF TGCGCCAGCAGCCAAGACAGCCCGAACACCGGGGAGCTGTTTTTT
TRBJ2-1 - - TRBV7-9 CASSLSSGFNEQFF TGTGCCAGCAGCTTAAGTTCGGGCTTCAATGAGCAGTTCTTC
TRBJ1-1 - - TRBV18 CASSPPGGGTEAFF TGTGCCAGCTCACCACCCGGGGGTGGCACTGAAGCTTTCTTT
TRBJ2-7 - many TRBV27 CASSLIGGLGVEQYF TGTGCCAGCAGTTTAATCGGCGGTCTGGGTGTTGAGCAGTACTTC
TRBJ1-1 - - TRBV29-1 CSGGGQENTEASF TGCAGCGGGGGGGGGCAGGAGAACACTGAAGCTTCCTTT
TRBJ1-2 - many TRBV28 CASSFVPTVPNYGYTF TGTGCCAGCAGTTTTGTCCCGACCGTCCCCAACTATGGCTACACCTTC
TRBJ1-1 TRBD1 few TRBV11-2 CATEGQRTEAFF TGTGCAACTGAGGGACAGAGGACTGAAGCTTTCTTT
TRBJ2-5 - many TRBV5-6 CASSPPQGGTQYF TGTGCCAGCAGCCCCCCCCAAGGAGGGACCCAGTACTTC
TRBJ1-5 - few TRBV11-2 CASSSRGGMNQPQHF TGTGCCAGCAGCTCCCGAGGGGGGATGAATCAGCCCCAGCATTTT
TRBJ2-2 TRBD1 - TRBV11-1 CASSLRTGKSGELFF TGTGCCAGCAGCTTGAGGACAGGGAAATCCGGGGAGCTGTTTTTT
TRBJ2-5 TRBD1 - TRBV4-3 CASSRNAAGQGARETQYF TGCGCCAGCAGCCGGAACGCGGCTGGACAGGGGGCGAGGGAGACCCAGTACTTC
TRBJ2-7 - - TRBV9 CASSVASEGSWNEQYF TGTGCCAGCAGCGTAGCTAGCGAGGGGTCTTGGAACGAGCAGTACTTC
TRBJ2-5 - few TRBV4-2 CASSQVADLSRETQYF TGTGCCAGCAGCCAAGTTGCCGATCTGAGTCGGGAGACCCAGTACTTC
TRBJ1-1 - - TRBV2 CASSVGAAMNTEAFF TGTGCCAGCAGTGTAGGGGCAGCGATGAACACTGAAGCTTTCTTT
TRBJ1-2 - many TRBV12-3/TRBV12-4 CASSLSALGYGYTF TGTGCCAGCAGTTTAAGCGCCCTGGGCTATGGCTACACCTTC
TRBJ2-2 - - TRBV4-3 CASSQVIGSGNTGELFF TGCGCCAGCAGCCAAGTGATCGGTAGCGGGAACACCGGGGAGCTGTTTTTT
TRBJ2-1 - few TRBV20-1 CSANGRNSYNEQFF TGCAGTGCTAATGGCAGAAACTCCTACAATGAGCAGTTCTTC
TRBJ1-2 TRBD1 many TRBV6-1 CATRIGTGISEYGYTF TGTGCCACACGGATTGGGACAGGGATATCGGAGTATGGCTACACCTTC
TRBJ1-2 - - TRBV30 CAWSFGGRKGYTF TGTGCCTGGAGTTTCGGGGGGCGAAAGGGCTACACCTTC